This TCR beta chain stems from a study of T cell responses to AZD1222 COVID-19 vaccine. Study findings and constraints: Every sample of the repertoires postdated the peak T cell response. Most donors were white British and more were female, and clonal diversity was possibly underestimated.

Comment on this clone: No antigen is known for it.

Sequencing used immunoSEQ multiplex PCR; TCRdb keeps in-frame clones, though not all of them. The data show roughly 200,000 clones, 85% to 95% seen once. Trimming stripped 0 bases from V and 7 bases from J, with 16 bases between. The CDR3 spans 15 residues. Germline V gene lookup returns CDR1 SGHRS and CDR2 YFSETQ. This TCR was sampled from an adult in good health. Sample: peripheral blood, taken on day 0 of AZD1222 vaccination. The chain uses TRBV5-1 and TRBJ1-1, with unresolved D. The CDR3 bases are TGCGCCAGCAGCTTGGGGGTGGCCAGTGGGGATGAAGCTTTCTTT. As protein: CASSLGVASGDEAFF.